The sequence of this T cell receptor (beta chain) was determined in a study of T cells expressing NK-cell markers. Each CDR3 protein gets one entry in TCRdb, which reprocessed the 5' RACE reads and gives no DNA. The specimen's table records hundreds of thousands of distinct CDR3 sequences. The CDR3 length is 16 residues. Germline-derived CDR1 and CDR2 are MNHEY and SVGEGT. The chain links TRBV6-2 or TRBV6-3 to TRBJ2-5; TCRdb outputs TRBD1, but without DNA this stays unchecked. The TCR sequence derives from a man aged 18 to 30 in good health. The sample consisted of blood T cells: a sorted CD56 or NKG2C T cell subset, CD4+ or CD8+ T cells, or bulk PBMC T cells (not recorded which). The CDR3 spells CASSLARDRGKETQYF.